The 10 T cell receptor beta chains below come from one sample, sequenced in a study of patients and donors after allogeneic stem cell transplantation. MiXCR was run by TCRdb on the RT-PCR reads, yielding one entry per CDR3 protein. The repertoire includes about 100,000 distinct CDR3 sequences, 35% of them detected once, and around 30% sits in the top ten. The sample was blood, either unsorted or a sorted T cell fraction (not recorded which). The receptor set was obtained from a human donor who was either an allogeneic HSCT recipient or a stem cell or donor lymphocyte infusion donor (not recorded which). It is not recorded whose cells these are; they may come from a transplant donor.

The chain carries TRBV20-1 and TRBJ2-7; D is perhaps TRBD1 (5 bases). V gave up 1 base and J gave up 5 bases, with 15 bases separating them. Germline V gives CDR1 DFQATT, CDR2 SNEGSKA (reference sequence). The CDR3 spans 14 residues. Here the CDR3 DNA reads TGCAGTGCTAGAGTTAGACAGAACTCAAACGAGCAGTACTTC. This gives the protein CSARVRQNSNEQYF.

V and J are TRBV28 and TRBJ1-6; TRBD1 matches at 7 bases. Trimming removed 3 bases from V and 11 bases from J; junction bases left unmatched: 7. CDR1 MDHEN and CDR2 SYDVKM come from the germline V gene. This CDR3 contains 14 residues. The CDR3 is CASSFLTGWPPLHF. In nucleotides, the CDR3 is TGTGCCAGCAGTTTCTTGACAGGGTGGCCACCCCTCCACTTT. The full variable domain, rest sourced from reference TRBV28 and TRBJ1-6, is DVKVTQSSRYLVKRTGEKVFLECVQDMDHENMFWYRQDPGLGLRLIYFSYDVKMKEKGDIPEGYSVSREKKERFSLILESASTNQTSMYLCASSFLTGWPPLHFGNGTRLTVT.

The J gene is TRBJ1-2, the V gene TRBV5-1; D might be TRBD1 (5 bases). CDR1 and CDR2 (germline): SGHRS, YFSETQ. V was shortened by 0 bases and J by 6 bases, with 18 bases between the two germline ends. This CDR3 comprises 16 residues. CDR3 nucleotides: TGCGCCAGCAGCTTGGCCGAGTCGTGGAAAGGGGATGGCTACACCTTC. This translates into CASSLAESWKGDGYTF. Using reference TRBV5-1 and TRBJ1-2 for the parts outside the CDR3, the full variable domain is KAGVTQTPRYLIKTRGQQVTLSCSPISGHRSVSWYQQTPGQGLQFLFEYFSETQRNKGNFPGRFSGRQFSNSRSEMNVSTLELGDSALYLCASSLAESWKGDGYTFGSGTRLTVV.

This chain links TRBV12-3 or TRBV12-4 with TRBJ2-7; D may be TRBD1 (6 bases). V lost 6 bases to trimming and J lost 3 bases, with 9 bases between them. CDR3 length: 12 residues. Here the CDR3 reads CASSSDSYEQYF. The CDR3 DNA is TGTGCCAGCAGCTCGGACAGCTACGAGCAGTACTTC.

The rearrangement uses TRBV28 and TRBJ1-2; 7 positions match TRBD1. After removal of 2 bases from V and 7 bases from J, the junction contained 4 bases not matched to a gene. Looked up from germline, CDR1 is MDHEN and CDR2 is SYDVKM. CDR3 size: 13 residues. CDR3 bases: TGTGCCAGCAGTTTAAGAGGGGGCCTTGGCTACACCTTC. Protein: CASSLRGGLGYTF.

The V and J genes are TRBV28 and TRBJ1-1; a weak D match, TRBD1 (6 bases). CDR1 MDHEN and CDR2 SYDVKM come from the germline V gene. V gave up 2 bases and J gave up 0 bases, with 10 bases separating them. The CDR3 contains 15 residues. The CDR3 DNA reads TGTGCCAGCAGTTTAGGGGGACACCTGAACACTGAAGCTTTCTTT. Protein product: CASSLGGHLNTEAFF.

This chain links TRBV12-3 or TRBV12-4 with TRBJ1-2; 10 bases agree with TRBD1. The CDR3 spans 16 residues. Trimming cost V 5 bases and J 5 bases; bases outside gene matches: 11. The DNA for the CDR3 is TGTGCCAGCAGTCCGGGACAGGGGAGGGTGGGGTATGGCTACACCTTC. This encodes CASSPGQGRVGYGYTF.

The V call is TRBV5-1, the J call TRBJ2-5; D is possibly TRBD2 (5 bases). The germline V gene encodes CDR1 SGHRS and CDR2 YFSETQ. V dropped 2 bases and J dropped 3 bases, with 17 bases sitting between them. There are 16 residues in the CDR3. CDR3 loop: CASSFPTEGLKETQYF. CDR3 coding DNA: TGCGCCAGCAGCTTCCCCACCGAGGGCCTCAAAGAGACCCAGTACTTC.

The chain carries TRBV24-1 and TRBJ2-3, with 14 bases matching TRBD2. V gave up 4 bases and J gave up 1 base; unmatched junction bases: 6. CDR3 size: 18 residues. Germline values: CDR1 KGHDR, CDR2 SFDVKD. Here the CDR3 DNA reads TGTGCCACCAGTGAACACGGGACTAGCGGGAGTGGCACAGATACGCAGTATTTT. This sequence encodes CATSEHGTSGSGTDTQYF.

The chain combines TRBV20-1 with TRBJ1-1; 11 positions agree with TRBD1. Losses at the gene ends were 6 bases for V and 2 bases for J; bases not matched to a gene: 8. Per the germline V gene, CDR1 is DFQATT and CDR2 is SNEGSKA (reference sequence). This CDR3 has 15 amino acids. The CDR3 is CSAPDRGRGNTEAFF. Here the CDR3 DNA reads TGCAGTGCCCCGGACAGGGGGCGCGGAAACACTGAAGCTTTCTTT.